This is a list of T cell receptor beta chains from one sample in a study of T cell responses to AZD1222 COVID-19 vaccine. Sequenced by immunoSEQ multiplex PCR; TCRdb stores in-frame clones only, minus some. The top ten hold around 9.5% of the sample, which has some 130,000 clones, 89% seen once. The sample consisted of peripheral blood, taken 28 days after the second AZD1222 dose. The source of these receptors is an adult who received the AZD1222 COVID-19 vaccine. The CDR3 runs from the conserved cysteine through the conserved F or W. A D gene is named only where the DNA matches it firmly. The listing skips clone size in some rows; elsewhere it reads once, few, many or a size class.

TRBJ1-2	TRBV7-9	NA	NA	CASSQPSGYGYTF	TGTGCCAGCAGCCAGCCCAGCGGCTATGGCTACACCTTC
TRBJ1-3	TRBV3-1/TRBV3-2	NA	NA	CASSQQEAGNTIYF	TGTGCCAGCAGCCAACAGGAGGCCGGAAACACCATATATTTT
TRBJ2-3	TRBV6-1	NA	NA	CASSDRGARTDTQYF	TGTGCCAGCAGTGATCGGGGTGCCAGGACAGATACGCAGTATTTT
TRBJ1-5	TRBV28	NA	NA	CASTPGMGRINQPQHF	TGTGCCAGCACCCCGGGTATGGGGAGGATCAATCAGCCCCAGCATTTT
TRBJ2-1	TRBV7-9	NA	NA	CASSPATYNEQFF	TGTGCCAGCAGCCCGGCCACCTACAATGAGCAGTTCTTC
TRBJ1-2	TRBV2	NA	NA	CASTMGGRVYGYTF	TGTGCCAGCACCATGGGGGGGAGGGTCTATGGCTACACCTTC
TRBJ1-3	TRBV4-3	NA	NA	CASSQDTKSTIYF	TGCGCCAGCAGCCAAGATACGAAAAGCACCATATATTTT
TRBJ1-1	TRBV18	NA	NA	CATLWGGNTEAFF	TGTGCCACTTTATGGGGAGGGAACACTGAAGCTTTCTTT
TRBJ1-1	TRBV7-3	NA	NA	CASSSLSRDTEAFF	TGTGCCAGCAGCTCCCTCTCCCGGGACACTGAAGCTTTCTTT
TRBJ1-4	TRBV6-5	NA	NA	CASSIGTMEKLFF	TGTGCCAGCAGTATCGGGACAATGGAAAAACTGTTTTTT
TRBJ2-2	TRBV5-1	NA	NA	CASSLQGFTGELFF	TGCGCCAGCAGCTTGCAAGGGTTCACCGGGGAGCTGTTTTTT
TRBJ1-1	TRBV18	NA	NA	CASSPWVTGNTEAFF	TGTGCCAGCTCACCATGGGTTACGGGGAACACTGAAGCTTTCTTT
TRBJ2-7	TRBV19	NA	NA	CASRGRGTEQYF	TGTGCCAGCCGAGGTAGGGGCACCGAGCAGTACTTC
TRBJ1-2	TRBV2	NA	NA	CASGTNYGYTF	TGTGCCAGCGGGACAAACTATGGCTACACCTTC
TRBJ2-1	TRBV4-2	NA	NA	CASSLRAGENNEQFF	TGTGCCAGCAGCCTCCGCGCCGGGGAGAACAATGAGCAGTTCTTC
TRBJ1-2	TRBV9	NA	TRBD1	CASSVGWTGGYGYTF	TGTGCCAGCAGCGTAGGCTGGACAGGGGGCTATGGCTACACCTTC
TRBJ1-1	TRBV5-1	NA	NA	CASSLVPGPNTEAFF	TGCGCCAGCAGCTTGGTTCCGGGACCGAACACTGAAGCTTTCTTT
TRBJ2-7	TRBV2	NA	TRBD1	CASTLGTGNSYEQYF	TGTGCCAGCACCCTCGGGACAGGCAACTCCTACGAGCAGTACTTC
TRBJ1-1	TRBV18	NA	NA	CASSPSNVEAFF	TGTGCCAGCTCACCAAGTAACGTTGAAGCTTTCTTT
TRBJ1-4	TRBV3-1/TRBV3-2	NA	TRBD1	CASSQTPGQGRATNEKLFF	TGTGCCAGCAGCCAAACCCCGGGACAGGGACGTGCAACTAATGAAAAACTGTTTTTT
TRBJ1-2	TRBV2	once	NA	CASKERGVTYGYTF	TGTGCCAGCAAGGAGAGAGGGGTAACCTATGGCTACACCTTC
TRBJ2-1	TRBV24-1	NA	TRBD2	CATSDSSSGNNEQFF	TGTGCCACCAGTGATTCGTCTAGCGGGAACAATGAGCAGTTCTTC
TRBJ2-5	TRBV10-3	NA	NA	CAITPDRETQYF	TGTGCCATCACCCCGGACAGAGAGACCCAGTACTTC
TRBJ2-7	TRBV5-6	NA	NA	CASSADSYEQYF	TGTGCCAGCAGCGCGGACAGCTACGAGCAGTACTTC
TRBJ1-5	TRBV6-5	NA	NA	CASSYVIGQPQHF	TGTGCCAGCAGTTACGTCATCGGGCAGCCCCAGCATTTT
TRBJ2-7	TRBV7-8	NA	NA	CASSARTDSSYEQYF	TGTGCCAGCAGTGCTAGGACCGACAGCTCCTACGAGCAGTACTTC
TRBJ2-1	TRBV25-1	NA	NA	CASSESRGGRPHYNEQFF	TGTGCCAGCAGTGAATCCAGGGGGGGGCGTCCGCACTACAATGAGCAGTTCTTC
TRBJ2-1	TRBV27	NA	TRBD2	CASSLFGGGTYNEQFF	TGTGCCAGCAGTTTATTCGGCGGGGGAACCTACAATGAGCAGTTCTTC
TRBJ2-1	TRBV19	NA	TRBD2	CASSIDPPWTSGRNEQFF	TGTGCCAGTAGTATAGACCCCCCTTGGACTAGCGGGCGCAATGAGCAGTTCTTC
TRBJ2-1	TRBV5-1	NA	TRBD2	CASSLRLAGGRDEQFF	TGCGCCAGCAGCTTAAGACTAGCGGGAGGAAGGGATGAGCAGTTCTTC
TRBJ1-5	TRBV6-2/TRBV6-3	NA	NA	CASSGRDQPQHF	TGTGCCAGCAGCGGTCGGGATCAGCCCCAGCATTTT
TRBJ1-2	TRBV19	NA	NA	CASREGGVSGYTF	TGTGCCAGTAGGGAGGGGGGAGTGAGCGGCTACACCTTC
TRBJ1-5	TRBV7-2	NA	TRBD1	CASSKDRVDQPQHF	TGTGCCAGCAGCAAAGACAGGGTAGACCAGCCCCAGCATTTT
TRBJ2-2	TRBV6-2/TRBV6-3	NA	TRBD2	CASSPGAREDTGELFF	TGTGCCAGCAGCCCCGGCGCCCGGGAGGACACCGGGGAGCTGTTTTTT
TRBJ1-4	TRBV5-1	few	NA	CASNNREGEKLFF	TGCGCCAGCAACAACAGGGAGGGTGAAAAACTGTTTTTT
TRBJ2-7	TRBV6-5	NA	NA	CASEAGTSYEQYF	TGTGCCAGCGAGGCGGGAACATCCTACGAGCAGTACTTC
TRBJ1-1	TRBV2	NA	TRBD1	CASRTGFTEAFF	TGTGCCAGCAGGACAGGGTTTACTGAAGCTTTCTTT
TRBJ2-5	TRBV29-1	once	TRBD1	CSVIRDRGYQETQYF	TGCAGCGTCATTAGGGACAGGGGGTATCAAGAGACCCAGTACTTC
TRBJ1-2	TRBV12-3/TRBV12-4	NA	NA	CASSPGANYGYTF	TGTGCCAGCAGTCCCGGGGCGAACTATGGCTACACCTTC
TRBJ2-7	TRBV29-1	NA	NA	CSVAGGSSYEQYF	TGCAGCGTTGCTGGGGGGTCCTCCTACGAGCAGTACTTC
TRBJ2-3	TRBV3-1/TRBV3-2	once	NA	CASSLPGVFGTDTQYF	TGTGCCAGCAGCCTGCCGGGGGTGTTCGGTACAGATACGCAGTATTTT
TRBJ2-7	TRBV9	NA	NA	CASSVTPGTYEQYF	TGTGCCAGCAGCGTAACACCGGGTACCTACGAGCAGTACTTC
TRBJ1-4	TRBV11-2	once	NA	CASSPDGVGEKLFF	TGTGCCAGCAGCCCAGACGGGGTGGGTGAAAAACTGTTTTTT
TRBJ2-7	TRBV4-3	NA	NA	CASSQDRSTGTYEQYF	TGCGCCAGCAGCCAAGATCGATCCACAGGGACCTACGAGCAGTACTTC